The 13 T cell receptor beta chains below all came from one sample that was sequenced in a study of T cells after yellow fever vaccination. TCRdb independently ran MiXCR on the 5' RACE reads; one entry per CDR3 protein. The sample contains more than 450,000 distinct CDR3 sequences, around a fifth of which appear only once. Sequencing was performed on PBMCs, taken more than 20 days after the first yellow fever vaccination. Every receptor here comes from a man between 18 and 35 years old who received the YFV17D yellow fever vaccine.

J is TRBJ2-5 and V is TRBV28; D uncertain. This CDR3 comprises 13 residues. CDR1 is MDHEN, CDR2 SYDVKM, per germline. Deletions cut 2 bases from V and 2 bases from J, with 6 bases between. The DNA of the CDR3 is TGTGCCAGCAGTTTAGTCCATCAAGAGACCCAGTACTTC. Its translation: CASSLVHQETQYF.

This sequence joins TRBV27 and TRBJ2-7; 11 bases align to TRBD2. The V gene end was trimmed by 6 bases and the J gene end by 9 bases; junction bases not matched to a gene: 13. Germline loops: CDR1 MNHEY, CDR2 SMNVEV (reference sequence). This CDR3 region has 15 residues. CDR3 protein: CASSTRLAGTWGQYF. In nucleotides, the CDR3 is TGTGCCAGCAGCACGAGACTAGCGGGGACGTGGGGGCAGTACTTC.

The chain has TRBV20-1 and TRBJ2-1; D not resolved. Germline-derived CDR1 and CDR2 are DFQATT and SNEGSKA (reference sequence). The CDR3 is made up of 14 amino acids. The V gene lost 0 bases and the J gene lost 8 bases, with 14 bases spanning the gap. As DNA, the CDR3 is TGCAGTGCTAGAGATCGGCTAAGTGGGTATGAGCAGTTCTTC. Amino acid sequence: CSARDRLSGYEQFF.

The chain uses TRBV18 and TRBJ2-5; D not certain. The CDR3 is 14 residues long. Germline values: CDR1 KGHSH, CDR2 LQKENI. V dropped 3 bases and J dropped 1 base, with 9 bases sitting between them. In DNA, the CDR3 is TGTGCCAGCTCACCTCCCAGTGGCCAAGAGACCCAGTACTTC. Translating it yields CASSPPSGQETQYF.

This clonotype was seen a handful of times. The genes are TRBV4-3 and TRBJ2-2; 8 bases map to TRBD2. Germline V gene data show CDR1 as LGHNA and CDR2 as YSLEER. With 1 base clipped from V and 1 base from J, the junction kept 8 bases outside the gene matches. The CDR3 contains 18 residues. The CDR3: CASSQVAGGVMNTGELFF. CDR3 nucleotides: TGCGCCAGCAGCCAAGTTGCGGGGGGCGTGATGAACACCGGGGAGCTGTTTTTT.

The chain carries TRBV12-3 or TRBV12-4 and TRBJ1-2, with D possibly being TRBD1 (5 bases). The CDR3 is made up of 14 amino acids. Trimming cost V 6 bases and J 7 bases, with 18 bases left between them. As DNA, the CDR3 is TGTGCCAGCAGCCCGGGACCCGGGGGTCCTGGCTACACCTTC. It is translated as CASSPGPGGPGYTF.

The chain employs TRBV2 and TRBJ1-1, with TRBD1 identical over 9 bases. Unmatched junction bases numbered 10, after V lost 7 bases and J lost 4 bases. Germline V gene lookup returns CDR1 SNHLY and CDR2 FYNNEI. The CDR3 loop spans 15 amino acids. The DNA of the CDR3 is TGTGCCAGCACTCCGGGACAGGGCCGGCCCACTGAAGCTTTCTTT. Translated: CASTPGQGRPTEAFF.

This chain uses TRBV21-1 with TRBJ2-7; the table's D call of TRBD1 was not tested on the DNA. TRBV21-1 is marked as a pseudogene. CDR3 length: 13 amino acids. The CDR3 spells CASSPFRVHEQYF. Here the CDR3 DNA reads TGTGCCAGCAGCCCCTTCCGGGTACACGAGCAGTACTTC.

This clonotype was counted only a few times. This sequence joins TRBV4-2 and TRBJ2-2, with 9 bases matching TRBD2. The CDR3 consists of 18 residues. Germline V gene sequence: CDR1 LGHNA, CDR2 YNFKEQ. Trimming took 3 bases from V and 6 from J; bases not matched to a gene: 14. Written as DNA, the CDR3 is TGTGCCAGCAGCCAGTTTGCCAGCGGGGGGCCCCAAGCCGGGGAGCTGTTTTTT. As protein: CASSQFASGGPQAGELFF.

The chain links TRBV5-5 to TRBJ2-7; 10 nucleotides align to TRBD1. Germline CDR1 and CDR2: SGHKS and YYEKEE (reference sequence). CDR3 size: 15 residues. With V trimmed by 3 bases and J by 3 bases, 6 bases remained unmatched. The CDR3 sequence is CASSWEGQGNYEQYF. For the CDR3, the DNA is TGTGCCAGCAGCTGGGAGGGACAGGGGAACTACGAGCAGTACTTC.

The table lists this clonotype with many counts. The rearrangement uses TRBV5-1 and TRBJ2-3; TRBD1 aligns across 10 bases. Germline lookup yields CDR1 SGHRS and CDR2 YFSETQ. The CDR3 is made up of 15 amino acids. The ends lost 0 bases at V and 8 bases at J; junction bases unmatched: 6. CDR3 in amino acids: CASSLEGQGYGTQYF. The DNA for the CDR3 is TGCGCCAGCAGCTTGGAGGGACAGGGGTATGGTACGCAGTATTTT.

J is TRBJ2-2 and V is TRBV7-8; the D is unclear. The ends were cut back, 1 base at V and 5 bases at J, with 8 bases in the middle. The CDR3 contains 14 residues. Germline CDR1 SGHVS, CDR2 FQNEAQ. CDR3 amino acids: CASSLELRTGELFF. DNA for the CDR3: TGTGCCAGCAGCTTAGAATTACGGACCGGGGAGCTGTTTTTT. The full variable domain, its missing parts supplied by reference TRBV7-8 and TRBJ2-2, is GAGVSQSPRYKVAKRGQDVALRCDPISGHVSLFWYQQALGQGPEFLTYFQNEAQLDKSGLPSDRFFAERPEGSVSTLKIQRTQQEDSAVYLCASSLELRTGELFFGEGSRLTVL.

The genes are TRBV7-9 and TRBJ1-1, with TRBD1 identical over 10 bases. The CDR3 loop spans 15 amino acids. Germline V gene lookup returns CDR1 SEHNR and CDR2 FQNEAQ (reference sequence). The J segment lost 6 bases and the V segment lost 5 bases, leaving 9 bases of the junction unmatched. CDR3 protein: CASSPWDRGIPEAFF. Written as DNA, the CDR3 is TGTGCCAGCAGCCCTTGGGACAGGGGAATACCTGAAGCTTTCTTT.